A selection of T cell receptor beta chains follows, all from one sample in a study of blood T cell repertoires in COVID-19. Here immunoSEQ multiplex PCR was the method, and the copy in TCRdb shows in-frame clones only, minus some. The profile shows fewer than 300,000 clones, around 82% of them singletons. Sequenced: peripheral blood. The receptors shown here come from a woman younger than 30 with acute or convalescent COVID-19. Both conserved end residues are part of each CDR3.

TRBV10-2	TRBJ1-2	CASRDSRGYTF
TRBV28	TRBJ2-5	CASEPGQGAPGTQYF
TRBV27	TRBJ2-7	CASSPFQFGQANEQYF
TRBV12-3/TRBV12-4	TRBJ1-5	CASSGTGVQPQHF
TRBV25-1	TRBJ2-7	CASSEISGWSYEQYF
TRBV23-1	TRBJ1-4	CASSQPLTATNEKLFF
TRBV5-4	TRBJ2-7	CASSRQESYEQYF
TRBV5-1	TRBJ1-2	CASSSGQGWSLYGYTF
TRBV28	TRBJ2-7	CASSFGEGTGFYEQYF
TRBV5-1	TRBJ1-1	CASSLQGMNTEAFF
TRBV21-1	TRBJ1-4	CASSIHGTIDEKLFF
TRBV19	TRBJ2-7	CASSITVLSSEQYF
TRBV30	TRBJ1-6	CAWSVRGRGRDSPLHF
TRBV7-8	TRBJ1-4	CASSAGRLSEKLFF
TRBV5-4	TRBJ2-3	CASSASAGGWADTQYF
TRBV27	TRBJ2-7	CASTSGTGGNYEQYF
TRBV19	TRBJ2-1	CASSIGSGLRWNEQFF
TRBV18	TRBJ2-3	CASSPRVSADTQYF
TRBV6-5	TRBJ2-7	CASSYRTSPPYEQYF
TRBV18	TRBJ2-3	CASRLSILAGSTDTQYF
TRBV20-1	TRBJ2-3	CSAKTSGRKYF
TRBV6-1	TRBJ2-5	CASSEDTGLAGGTQYF
TRBV6-5	TRBJ2-5	CASSYSSLIVGETQYF
TRBV19	TRBJ2-7	CASSPTGTQYSYEQYF